The 16 T cell receptor beta chains reported below all come from one sample, sequenced in a study of cytomegalovirus exposure and HLA in healthy donors. The PCR contained 60 Vbeta and 13 Jbeta primers. Only in-frame clones appear in the TCRdb table, and some are missing; sequencing was by immunoSEQ multiplex PCR. The sample shows 95,000 to 100,000 clones, roughly three quarters of them seen only once. Sequencing was done on a sample of PBMCs. The receptor set was obtained from a man in his forties in good health and CMV-seronegative.

This clone was detected a few times. V is TRBV27 and J is TRBJ1-6, with D hard to call. Germline V lookup: CDR1 MNHEY, CDR2 SMNVEV (reference sequence). CDR3 length: 14 residues. V lost 0 bases, J lost 6 bases, and 6 bases lay in between. The CDR3 DNA follows: TGTGCCAGCAGTTTATCCCCGGTTAATTCACCCCTCCACTTT. Its translation: CASSLSPVNSPLHF.

The rearrangement uses TRBV15 and TRBJ2-7; 11 bases agree with TRBD2. CDR3 size: 17 residues. The germline V gene has CDR1 LNHNV and CDR2 YYDKDF (reference sequence). The V and J ends lost 0 bases and 1 base, in that order; junction bases with no gene match: 5. In nucleotides, the CDR3 is TGTGCCACCAGCAGAGATTGGACTAGCGGGTTTTCCTACGAGCAGTACTTC. This codes for CATSRDWTSGFSYEQYF.

This clone was detected only a few times. The rearrangement uses TRBV30 and TRBJ1-6; 7 bases fit TRBD1. After removal of 3 bases from V and 11 bases from J, the junction contained 13 bases not matched to a gene. This CDR3 comprises 15 residues. Germline V gene sequence: CDR1 GTSNPN, CDR2 SVGIG (reference sequence). DNA for the CDR3: TGTGCCTGGAGCGAAGGGACAGTGCCTCGGACACCCCTCCACTTT. This gives the protein CAWSEGTVPRTPLHF.

This chain links TRBV19 with TRBJ1-1; D may be TRBD1 (5 bases). The CDR3 spans 15 residues. Trimming removed 3 bases from V and 7 bases from J, with 18 bases in between. Germline CDR1 and CDR2: LNHDA and SQIVND (reference sequence). The chain's CDR3 is CASSIRSSGDYEAFF. CDR3 DNA: TGTGCCAGTAGTATCCGCTCGAGTGGGGACTATGAAGCTTTCTTT.

The chain has TRBV6-5 and TRBJ2-5; maybe TRBD1 (5 bases). In germline, CDR1 is MNHEY, CDR2 SVGAGI. V lost 1 base, J lost 0 bases, and 9 bases lay in between. This CDR3 is 15 amino acids long. CDR3 sequence (DNA): TGTGCCAGCAGTTACTGGGCAGGGAACCAAGAGACCCAGTACTTC. This encodes CASSYWAGNQETQYF.

This clone was observed a few times. The V call is TRBV6-6, the J call TRBJ2-5; TRBD2 might be the D (6 bases). CDR1 MNHNY and CDR2 SVGAGI come from the germline V gene (reference sequence). The V gene lost 7 bases and the J gene lost 1 base, with 16 bases spanning the gap. The CDR3 has 15 residues. As DNA, the CDR3 is TGTGCCAGCAACCTCGCGGGGACGGGCCAAGAGACCCAGTACTTC. Protein sequence: CASNLAGTGQETQYF.

Concerning this clone itself: Compared with germline, one end of the junction differs, possibly owing to a read error. The rearrangement joins TRBV7-7 to TRBJ1-2, with D uncertain. CDR1 SSHAT and CDR2 FNYEAQ come from the germline V gene (reference sequence). The CDR3 has 17 residues. DNA of the CDR3: TGTGCCAGCAGCTTAGCGGAGGCAGGCCGTCTCAACTATGGCTGCACCTTC. It encodes CASSLAEAGRLNYGCTF.

The chain is built from TRBV18 and TRBJ2-1; TRBD1 matches 9 bases. The germline gives CDR1 KGHSH, CDR2 LQKENI. With V trimmed by 1 base and J by 8 bases, 3 bases remained unmatched. The CDR3 totals 14 residues. The CDR3 is CASSPLRTGDEQFF. The CDR3 DNA sequence: TGTGCCAGCTCACCACTTCGGACAGGGGATGAGCAGTTCTTC.

The gene calls are TRBV5-1 and TRBJ2-3; 7 positions match TRBD2. V dropped 5 bases and J dropped 3; count of bases not matched to a gene: 9. Germline V gene data show CDR1 as SGHRS and CDR2 as YFSETQ. The CDR3 runs to 15 residues. The CDR3 loop reads CASRLAEVGTDTQYF. The CDR3 DNA reads as TGCGCCAGCAGGCTAGCGGAGGTGGGGACAGATACGCAGTATTTT.

The rearrangement joins TRBV5-1 to TRBJ1-2, with D uncertain. The CDR3 consists of 12 residues. Germline V gene sequence: CDR1 SGHRS, CDR2 YFSETQ. V lost 2 bases and J lost 7, with 9 bases in between. CDR3 region: CASSFLAGGYTF. Here the CDR3 DNA reads TGCGCCAGCAGCTTCCTGGCAGGTGGCTACACCTTC.

The chain is built from TRBV18 and TRBJ2-5; TRBD2 matches 9 bases. V was pared by 3 bases and J by 3 bases, with 5 bases of the junction left unmatched. Germline V gene data show CDR1 as KGHSH and CDR2 as LQKENI. The CDR3 is made up of 15 amino acids. CDR3 nucleotide sequence: TGTGCCAGCTCACCTTTCGCGGGAGGGGAAGAGACCCAGTACTTC. Protein product: CASSPFAGGEETQYF.

The V and J genes are TRBV28 and TRBJ1-4; the D is unclear. This CDR3 is 19 amino acids long. In germline, CDR1 is MDHEN, CDR2 SYDVKM. Deletions cut 3 bases from V and 0 bases from J, with 20 bases between. The CDR3 nucleotides are TGTGCCAGCAGTTTTCCCGGGTCCCCGGCCACCACAACTAATGAAAAACTGTTTTTT. It yields the protein CASSFPGSPATTTNEKLFF.

V and J are TRBV27 and TRBJ2-7; 7 bases line up with TRBD1. Germline-derived CDR1 and CDR2 are MNHEY and SMNVEV (reference sequence). Unmatched junction bases numbered 6, after V lost 2 bases and J lost 2 bases. The CDR3 has 15 residues. The CDR3 region is CASSLTGTETYEQYF. CDR3 bases: TGTGCCAGCAGTTTAACCGGGACAGAAACCTACGAGCAGTACTTC.

The V call is TRBV28, the J call TRBJ2-1, with D possibly being TRBD2 (5 bases). This CDR3 has 14 amino acids. Germline assignment: CDR1 MDHEN and CDR2 SYDVKM. V lost 8 bases to trimming and J lost 3 bases, with 14 bases between them. CDR3 residues: CASGYRGGYNEQFF. The CDR3, as DNA: TGTGCCAGCGGTTACCGAGGAGGCTACAATGAGCAGTTCTTC.

The genes are TRBV28 and TRBJ2-3; TRBD2 matches 9 bases. This CDR3 comprises 16 residues. The germline V gene encodes CDR1 MDHEN and CDR2 SYDVKM. Germline trimming cut 2 bases from V and 6 bases from J; bases unmatched to any gene: 9. For the CDR3, the DNA is TGTGCCAGCAGTTTAAGTAGCGGGAGTGGTTTTGATACGCAGTATTTT. Encoded protein: CASSLSSGSGFDTQYF.

The CDR3 nucleotides are TGTGCCAGCAGCACTGACAGGGAAAACACTGAAGCTTTCTTT. It encodes CASSTDRENTEAFF. J is TRBJ1-1 and V is TRBV5-6; TRBD1 aligns across 7 bases. The CDR3 length is 14 residues. Germline CDR1 reads SGHDT; CDR2 reads YYEEEE. The ends lost 4 bases at V and 2 bases at J; junction bases unmatched: 5.